This passage covers 27 T cell receptor beta chains from one sample sequenced in a study of blood T cell repertoires in COVID-19. This table comes from immunoSEQ multiplex PCR, and its TCRdb copy is limited to in-frame clones, with some not included. The top ten clones hold around 4% of a sample with more than 90,000 clones, around 80% of them seen once. The source material was peripheral blood. The receptor set was obtained from a man aged 55 to 69 with acute or convalescent COVID-19.

V and J are TRBV5-1 and TRBJ2-3; D unresolved. In germline, CDR1 is SGHRS, CDR2 YFSETQ. The CDR3 runs 14 residues. The germline V and J ends were trimmed by 0 bases and 2 bases, with 7 bases remaining between them. CDR3 sequence reads: CASSLEAYTDTQYF. The DNA for the CDR3 is TGCGCCAGCAGCTTGGAAGCCTACACAGATACGCAGTATTTT. Based on the CDR3 plus reference TRBV5-1 and TRBJ2-3, the full variable domain is KAGVTQTPRYLIKTRGQQVTLSCSPISGHRSVSWYQQTPGQGLQFLFEYFSETQRNKGNFPGRFSGRQFSNSRSEMNVSTLELGDSALYLCASSLEAYTDTQYFGPGTRLTVL.

This clone was detected a few times. V gene TRBV7-2 combines with J gene TRBJ2-5, with D possibly matching TRBD1 (5 bases). Trimming cost V 5 bases and J 6 bases, with 19 bases left between them. Per germline, CDR1 SGHTA and CDR2 FQGNSA. This CDR3 comprises 15 residues. The CDR3 nucleotides are TGTGCCAGCAGCCCCCCAGGTAGCCCAGGGAAGACCCAGTACTTC. It specifies CASSPPGSPGKTQYF. Full variable domain (remainder filled in from reference TRBV7-2 and TRBJ2-5): GAGVSQSPSNKVTEKGKDVELRCDPISGHTALYWYRQSLGQGLEFLIYFQGNSAPDKSGLPSDRFSAERTGGSVSTLTIQRTQQEDSAVYLCASSPPGSPGKTQYFGPGTRLLVL.

The genes are TRBV27 and TRBJ2-2, with D hard to call. Looked up from germline, CDR1 is MNHEY and CDR2 is SMNVEV (reference sequence). The CDR3 runs to 14 residues. Trimming shortened V by 3 bases and J by 6 bases, and 11 bases separated the two germline ends. The CDR3 here is CASSFQTRAGELFF. CDR3 DNA: TGTGCCAGCAGTTTCCAGACCCGGGCCGGGGAGCTGTTTTTT.

The chain is built from TRBV30 and TRBJ1-4; TRBD1 might be the D (6 bases). Trimming shortened V by 0 bases and J by 8 bases, and 16 bases separated the two germline ends. Germline CDR1 GTSNPN, CDR2 SVGIG (reference sequence). This CDR3 has 15 amino acids. CDR3 nucleotides: TGTGCCTGGAGTGTACCCGGGACAACATCCGAAAAACTGTTTTTT. Translation gives CAWSVPGTTSEKLFF. The complete variable domain, with remaining parts taken from reference TRBV30 and TRBJ1-4, reads SQTIHQWPATLVQPVGSPLSLECTVEGTSNPNLYWYRQAAGRGLQLLFYSVGIGQISSEVPQNLSASRPQDRQFILSSKKLLLSDSGFYLCAWSVPGTTSEKLFFGSGTQLSVL.

This chain uses TRBV6-2 or TRBV6-3 with TRBJ2-7; D may be TRBD1 (6 bases). The V gene's germline CDR1 is MNHEY and CDR2 SVGEGT. CDR3 length equals 15 residues. V shed 6 bases and J shed 3 bases, with 18 bases lying between them. CDR3 sequence: CASRPATGSRYEQYV. The CDR3 region has the DNA TGTGCCAGCAGGCCTGCCACAGGGAGCCGCTACGAGCAGTACGTC.

The sample holds a few counts of this clone. The rearrangement joins TRBV7-9 to TRBJ2-3; 15 bases are a match to TRBD2. The trim removed 1 base at V and 6 bases at J, leaving 5 bases unmatched. Germline CDR1 is SEHNR and CDR2 is FQNEAQ (reference sequence). The CDR3 sequence is 17 residues long. The CDR3 is CASSLVGLAGGGDTQYF. The CDR3 DNA reads as TGTGCCAGCAGCTTAGTGGGACTAGCGGGAGGAGGCGATACGCAGTATTTT.

This clone showed up just a few times. This chain links TRBV29-1 with TRBJ1-1; D remains ambiguous. Germline V lookup: CDR1 SQVTM, CDR2 ANQGSEA. The CDR3 has 12 amino acids. V lost 8 bases, J lost 1 base, and 11 bases lay in between. The chain's CDR3 is CSIGRENTEAFF. The CDR3, as DNA: TGCAGCATCGGGCGGGAGAACACTGAAGCTTTCTTT.

The chain is built from TRBV5-6 and TRBJ2-3; the match to TRBD2 covers 16 bases. CDR1 is SGHDT, CDR2 YYEEEE, per germline. This CDR3 region has 16 residues. The V gene end was trimmed by 3 bases and the J gene end by 5 bases; junction bases not matched to a gene: 3. In nucleotides, the CDR3 is TGTGCCAGCAGCTGGGGGACTAGCGGGAGGGTAGATACGCAGTATTTT. As protein: CASSWGTSGRVDTQYF. Full variable domain (outside the CDR3, taken from reference TRBV5-6 and TRBJ2-3): DAGVTQSPTHLIKTRGQQVTLRCSPKSGHDTVSWYQQALGQGPQFIFQYYEEEERQRGNFPDRFSGHQFPNYSSELNVNALLLGDSALYLCASSWGTSGRVDTQYFGPGTRLTVL.

The CDR3 loop is CSVTGGGNTEAFF. The CDR3 DNA sequence: TGCAGCGTTACTGGGGGCGGGAACACTGAAGCTTTCTTT. J is TRBJ1-1 and V is TRBV29-1, with a possible D match to TRBD1 (6 bases). Germline V lookup: CDR1 SQVTM, CDR2 ANQGSEA. CDR3 length: 13 amino acids. Trimming removed 5 bases from V and 1 base from J, with 11 bases in between.

This clone is a singleton in its sample. The CDR3 loop is CASSVDRGDENIQYF. The CDR3 coding sequence is TGTGCCAGCAGTGTCGACAGGGGGGATGAAAACATTCAGTACTTC. The V and J genes are TRBV27 and TRBJ2-4; TRBD1 matches 9 bases. There are 15 residues in the CDR3. After removal of 5 bases from V and 5 bases from J, the junction contained 7 bases not matched to a gene. Germline V gene lookup returns CDR1 MNHEY and CDR2 SMNVEV (reference sequence).

In DNA, the CDR3 is TGTGCCTGGGGACAGGGGCTGAACACTGAAGCTTTCTTT. It yields the protein CAWGQGLNTEAFF. The chain recombines TRBV30 with TRBJ1-1, with 9 positions matching TRBD1. The ends lost 5 bases at V and 0 bases at J; junction bases unmatched: 1. Germline loops: CDR1 GTSNPN, CDR2 SVGIG (reference sequence). This CDR3 region has 13 residues.

The chain links TRBV10-2 to TRBJ2-2; 10 positions match TRBD2. The V gene's germline CDR1 is WSHSY and CDR2 SAAADI. The J segment lost 6 bases and the V segment lost 8 bases, leaving 12 bases of the junction unmatched. The CDR3 is 16 residues long. This CDR3 reads CASFDGISGRSGELFF. DNA of the CDR3: TGCGCCAGCTTTGACGGAATTAGCGGGAGGTCCGGGGAGCTGTTTTTT.

The rearrangement joins TRBV4-1 to TRBJ1-1; 7 bases fit TRBD1. Germline values: CDR1 MGHRA, CDR2 YSYEKL. The CDR3 length is 14 residues. With 0 bases clipped from V and 4 bases from J, the junction kept 2 bases outside the gene matches. CDR3 bases: TGCGCCAGCAGCCAAGACAGGGGGAGCACTGAAGCTTTCTTT. Amino acids: CASSQDRGSTEAFF.

The rearrangement joins TRBV27 to TRBJ2-4; 12 bases fit TRBD2. There are 15 residues in the CDR3. V shed 6 bases and J 6 bases; nucleotides not matched to a gene: 6. Germline assignment: CDR1 MNHEY and CDR2 SMNVEV (reference sequence). CDR3 amino acids: CASRQLAGGRNIQYF. CDR3 nucleotide sequence: TGTGCCAGCAGACAACTAGCGGGAGGAAGAAACATTCAGTACTTC.

A few counts support this clone. This sequence joins TRBV11-2 and TRBJ2-7; 7 bases fit TRBD1. Per germline, CDR1 SGHAT and CDR2 FQNNGV. The CDR3 is 17 residues long. Unmatched junction bases numbered 14, after V lost 6 bases and J lost 0 bases. CDR3 coding DNA: TGTGCCAGCAGTTACCCAAGGGGACAGTTAAGCTCCTACGAGCAGTACTTC. This codes for CASSYPRGQLSSYEQYF.

The chain has TRBV9 and TRBJ2-5; D remains ambiguous. This CDR3 is built from 15 residues. CDR1 is SGDLS and CDR2 is YYNGEE in the germline V gene. Trimming stripped 2 bases from V and 5 bases from J, with 16 bases between. CDR3 DNA: TGTGCCAGCAGCGTCTCAGCGACCCTTGGGGAGACCCAGTACTTC. This sequence encodes CASSVSATLGETQYF.

This clone was observed a handful of times. The chain couples TRBV19 to TRBJ1-5; D ambiguous. The V gene's germline CDR1 is LNHDA and CDR2 SQIVND (reference sequence). The CDR3 has 15 residues. The V end lost 5 bases, the J end lost 4 bases, and 15 bases lay between the germline ends. The CDR3 loop is CASSAPGRANQPQHF. The CDR3 coding sequence is TGTGCCAGTAGTGCCCCCGGGAGGGCGAATCAGCCCCAGCATTTT.

This chain uses TRBV9 with TRBJ2-1; TRBD1 is a possible D gene (5 bases). Germline CDR1 is SGDLS and CDR2 is YYNGEE. V lost 0 bases and J lost 6, with 10 bases in between. This CDR3 spans 14 amino acids. CDR3 loop: CASSVERGSNEQFF. CDR3 bases: TGTGCCAGCAGCGTAGAAAGGGGAAGCAATGAGCAGTTCTTC. Combining the CDR3 with reference TRBV9 and TRBJ2-1 gives the whole variable domain DSGVTQTPKHLITATGQRVTLRCSPRSGDLSVYWYQQSLDQGLQFLIQYYNGEERAKGNILERFSAQQFPDLHSELNLSSLELGDSALYFCASSVERGSNEQFFGPGTRLTVL.

The V call is TRBV7-9, the J call TRBJ2-4, with TRBD1 identical over 12 bases. Germline CDR1 is SEHNR and CDR2 is FQNEAQ (reference sequence). The CDR3 extends over 14 amino acids. Unmatched junction bases numbered 7, after V lost 4 bases and J lost 12 bases. CDR3 protein: CASSSSGTGGPQYF. The CDR3 region has the DNA TGTGCCAGCAGCTCGAGCGGGACAGGGGGCCCTCAGTACTTC.

The rearrangement links TRBV5-8 to TRBJ1-1; weak D call: TRBD1 (5 bases). Germline CDR1 SGHTS, CDR2 YDEGEE. The CDR3 loop spans 15 amino acids. Trimming removed 3 bases from V and 4 bases from J, with 16 bases in between. The CDR3: CASSWGKGTITEAFF. Here the CDR3 DNA reads TGTGCCAGCAGCTGGGGAAAAGGGACTATCACTGAAGCTTTCTTT.

V and J are TRBV9 and TRBJ2-7, with 7 bases identical to TRBD1. The CDR3 consists of 14 residues. CDR1 is SGDLS, CDR2 YYNGEE, per germline. After removal of 4 bases from V and 4 bases from J, the junction contained 8 bases not matched to a gene. As DNA, the CDR3 is TGTGCCAGCAGCTCCGCGGCAGGGGGTTACGAGCAGTACTTC. It codes for CASSSAAGGYEQYF.

The chain carries TRBV5-4 and TRBJ2-3; perhaps TRBD1 as D (5 bases). The CDR3 covers 15 residues. The germline V gene encodes CDR1 SGHNT and CDR2 YYREEE (reference sequence). V was pared by 10 bases and J by 0 bases, with 18 bases between. CDR3 DNA sequence: TGTGCCGTCCCCCCCCGTCCAGGGAGCACAGATACGCAGTATTTT. As protein: CAVPPRPGSTDTQYF. The full variable domain, rest sourced from reference TRBV5-4 and TRBJ2-3, is ETGVTQSPTHLIKTRGQQVTLRCSSQSGHNTVSWYQQALGQGPQFIFQYYREEENGRGNFPPRFSGLQFPNYSSELNVNALELDDSALYLCAVPPRPGSTDTQYFGPGTRLTVL.

This clone was recorded a few times. The chain is built from TRBV29-1 and TRBJ1-1; 9 bases agree with TRBD1. The germline gives CDR1 SQVTM, CDR2 ANQGSEA. The CDR3 covers 13 residues. The V gene end was trimmed by 6 bases and the J gene end by 0 bases; junction bases not matched to a gene: 2. The DNA for the CDR3 is TGCAGCGTGGACAGGGGAATGAACACTGAAGCTTTCTTT. As protein: CSVDRGMNTEAFF. The complete variable domain, with remaining parts taken from reference TRBV29-1 and TRBJ1-1, reads SAVISQKPSRDICQRGTSLTIQCQVDSQVTMMFWYRQQPGQSLTLIATANQGSEATYESGFVIDKFPISRPNLTFSTLTVSNMSPEDSSIYLCSVDRGMNTEAFFGQGTRLTVV.

This sequence joins TRBV14 and TRBJ1-6; possibly TRBD1 for D (5 bases). The CDR3 length is 13 residues. CDR1 SGHDN and CDR2 FVKESK come from the germline V gene. Trimming left V 2 bases short and J 7 bases short, with 6 bases between. CDR3 region: CASSQNRNSPLHF. For the CDR3, the DNA is TGTGCCAGCAGCCAAAACAGGAATTCACCCCTCCACTTT.

The V call is TRBV30, the J call TRBJ2-7; 9 nucleotides match TRBD1. Germline CDR1 reads GTSNPN; CDR2 reads SVGIG (reference sequence). CDR3 length: 14 amino acids. Germline trimming cut 5 bases from V and 3 bases from J; bases unmatched to any gene: 8. The CDR3 sequence: CAWLPGQGSYEQYF. The CDR3 coding sequence is TGTGCCTGGCTCCCGGGACAGGGCAGCTACGAGCAGTACTTC.

The genes are TRBV7-8 and TRBJ2-7; 9 bases are shared with TRBD1. CDR1 and CDR2 (germline): SGHVS, FQNEAQ. The CDR3 has 13 residues. Trimming at V came to 5 bases and at J to 3 bases, leaving 2 bases not matched to a gene. The CDR3, as DNA: TGTGCCAGCAGCCGACAGGGGGGCTACGAGCAGTACGTC. Residues: CASSRQGGYEQYV.

The V call is TRBV5-1, the J call TRBJ1-4; 7 bases are shared with TRBD1. The CDR3 has 16 amino acids. Germline lookup yields CDR1 SGHRS and CDR2 YFSETQ. Trimming removed 4 bases from V and 8 bases from J; junction bases left unmatched: 14. CDR3 sequence reads: CASSHLGTAKEEKLFF. The CDR3 region has the DNA TGCGCCAGCAGCCACCTCGGGACAGCAAAGGAGGAAAAACTGTTTTTT.